A single TCR beta chain is shown here with its context. Its target is not known. In germline, CDR1 is SGHNT, CDR2 YENEEA. Trimming took off 4 bases at V and 6 bases at J, with 13 bases between the two ends. The CDR3 is made up of 15 amino acids. The assay used was immunoSEQ (version v3.0), run at survey level. Sequencing used immunoSEQ multiplex PCR; TCRdb keeps in-frame clones, though not all of them. The repertoire consists of roughly 19,000 clones, with 80% to 95% occurring once and the leading ten covering around 7.7%. The data derive from a study of long-term antiretroviral therapy in people with HIV. Study in general: Collection dates of the earliest samples fall about a decade before the 2015 immediate-ART recommendation.

Study-level findings and limits: ART was followed by higher diversity that remained below transplant donor controls. Blood specimens, gathered between 2004 and 2017, were possibly obtained under older ART regimens. Clonotypes expanded prior to ART showed repertoire dominance at all sampled time points.

The sequence came from a woman aged 45 to 65 with HIV. Here the sequenced sample was unsorted PBMCs, taken 4.4 years after starting antiretroviral therapy. This chain joins TRBV11-3 and TRBJ1-6; D is unresolved. The CDR3 region is CASSSSGSSNSPLHF. CDR3 sequence (DNA): TGTGCCAGCAGCTCCTCCGGTTCGAGTAATTCACCCCTCCACTTT. Based on the CDR3 plus reference TRBV11-3 and TRBJ1-6, the full variable domain is EAGVVQSPRYKIIEKKQPVAFWCNPISGHNTLYWYLQNLGQGPELLIRYENEEAVDDSQLPKDRFSAERLKGVDSTLKIQPAELGDSAVYLCASSSSGSSNSPLHFGNGTRLTVT.